This T cell receptor (beta chain) comes out of a study of T cells in Graves' hyperthyroidism and ophthalmopathy. About the research overall: Peripheral blood draws took place at initial diagnosis, ahead of any treatment.

Per the germline V gene, CDR1 is WSHSY and CDR2 is SAAADI. The CDR3 contains 15 residues. V was clipped by 6 bases and J by 4 bases; unmatched bases: 5. Amplified regions were TCR beta CDR3 sequences from RNA transcripts. The study used the HTBI primer set for a first-round RT-PCR of the TCR CDR3. From the multiplex PCR reads, TCRdb called clonotypes with MiXCR, one entry per CDR3 protein. Among about 760,000 distinct CDR3 sequences listed, just over 35% were seen once. This clonotype was counted only a few times. Uncontrolled infection, other autoimmune disease, pregnancy or lactation excluded patients.

Input material: blood. The gene calls are TRBV10-2 and TRBJ1-5, with 11 bases matching TRBD1. The receptor's source is a woman in her thirties or forties with Graves' hyperthyroidism. The CDR3, as DNA: TGCGCCAGCAGGGACAGGGGGCTTGCGAATCAGCCCCAGCATTTT. Translated: CASRDRGLANQPQHF.